The 20 T cell receptor beta chains below come from one sample, sequenced in a study of cytomegalovirus exposure and HLA in healthy donors. The data were produced by immunoSEQ multiplex PCR, yet TCRdb's version contains in-frame clones alone and is incomplete. The sample yields fewer than 120,000 clones, 88% seen once. The sample taken for sequencing was PBMCs. These receptors were taken from a woman younger than 45 in good health and CMV-seropositive.

The rearrangement links TRBV27 to TRBJ2-4, with TRBD2 matching over 13 bases. Germline CDR1 reads MNHEY; CDR2 reads SMNVEV (reference sequence). The V and J ends lost 5 bases and 6 bases, in that order; junction bases with no gene match: 7. The CDR3 has 16 amino acids. CDR3 DNA sequence: TGTGCCAGCAGTGAATGGACTAGCGGGAGTGGAAACATTCAGTACTTC. It yields the protein CASSEWTSGSGNIQYF.

The rearrangement uses TRBV27 and TRBJ2-1, with 13 bases that match TRBD2. Germline V lookup: CDR1 MNHEY, CDR2 SMNVEV (reference sequence). The CDR3 spans 15 residues. Trimming cost V 2 bases and J 9 bases; bases outside gene matches: 4. CDR3 region: CASSLVGLAGTEQFF. In DNA form, the CDR3 reads TGTGCCAGCAGTTTAGTGGGACTAGCGGGGACTGAGCAGTTCTTC.

This chain joins TRBV15 and TRBJ2-3, with TRBD1 matching 11 bases. The germline V gene encodes CDR1 LNHNV and CDR2 YYDKDF (reference sequence). The CDR3 consists of 12 residues. J gave up 7 bases and V 8 bases, and 2 bases lay outside the gene matches. CDR3 DNA sequence: TGTGCCACCCGGGACAGGGGGAATACGCAGTATTTT. Protein: CATRDRGNTQYF.

The V gene is TRBV2, the J gene TRBJ2-1; 12 bases map to TRBD2. The germline gives CDR1 SNHLY, CDR2 FYNNEI. Trimming took 2 bases from V and 3 from J; bases not matched to a gene: 5. There are 17 residues in the CDR3. The CDR3 spells CASSEPTSGRIYNEQFF. The CDR3 DNA is TGTGCCAGCAGTGAACCCACTAGCGGGAGGATCTACAATGAGCAGTTCTTC.

There are a few counts of this clone. The rearrangement joins TRBV14 to TRBJ1-6; D is possibly TRBD1 (5 bases). The CDR3 loop spans 17 amino acids. Germline V CDR1 and CDR2: SGHDN, FVKESK. V gave up 2 bases and J gave up 0 bases, with 11 bases separating them. In DNA form, the CDR3 reads TGTGCCAGCAGCCAATGGGACGGGAGCTCCTATAATTCACCCCTCCACTTT. Residues: CASSQWDGSSYNSPLHF. Based on the CDR3 plus reference TRBV14 and TRBJ1-6, the full variable domain is EAGVTQFPSHSVIEKGQTVTLRCDPISGHDNLYWYRRVMGKEIKFLLHFVKESKQDESGMPNNRFLAERTGGTYSTLKVQPAELEDSGVYFCASSQWDGSSYNSPLHFGNGTRLTVT.

The genes are TRBV7-9 and TRBJ2-7; D gene ambiguous. The germline gives CDR1 SEHNR, CDR2 FQNEAQ (reference sequence). The CDR3 has 13 residues. V was trimmed by 5 bases and J by 1 base, leaving 9 bases between them. CDR3 nucleotide sequence: TGTGCCAGCAGCGACACCATTTCCTACGAGCAGTACTTC. Protein product: CASSDTISYEQYF. Complete variable domain (other parts from reference TRBV7-9 and TRBJ2-7): DTGVSQNPRHKITKRGQNVTFRCDPISEHNRLYWYRQTLGQGPEFLTYFQNEAQLEKSRLLSDRFSAERPKGSFSTLEIQRTEQGDSAMYLCASSDTISYEQYFGPGTRLTVT.

This chain connects TRBV5-1 to TRBJ1-4; D unresolved. Trimming removed 0 bases at V and 3 bases at J, with 3 bases between. Germline lookup yields CDR1 SGHRS and CDR2 YFSETQ. The CDR3 is 13 residues long. CDR3 amino acids: CASSLAANEKLFF. CDR3 coding DNA: TGCGCCAGCAGCTTGGCCGCTAATGAAAAACTGTTTTTT.

The rearrangement links TRBV15 to TRBJ2-7, with a tentative D call TRBD1 (5 bases). The CDR3 spans 13 residues. The germline gives CDR1 LNHNV, CDR2 YYDKDF (reference sequence). With 5 bases removed from V and 0 bases from J, the gap between germline ends came to 8 bases. The CDR3 loop is CATSQGFSYEQYF. In nucleotides, the CDR3 is TGTGCCACCAGCCAGGGTTTCTCCTACGAGCAGTACTTC.

This clone showed up just a few times. The J gene is TRBJ2-3, the V gene TRBV2; weak D call: TRBD2 (5 bases). There are 12 residues in the CDR3. Germline-derived CDR1 and CDR2 are SNHLY and FYNNEI. V shed 5 bases and J shed 3 bases, with 6 bases lying between them. In DNA, the CDR3 is TGTGCCAGCAGTAGCGGTACAGATACGCAGTATTTT. Translated, it gives CASSSGTDTQYF.

This chain links TRBV6-5 with TRBJ1-1, with D unresolved. The CDR3 consists of 13 residues. V lost 5 bases and J lost 1, with 8 bases in between. Looked up from germline, CDR1 is MNHEY and CDR2 is SVGAGI. The CDR3 nucleotides are TGTGCCAGCAGTCTACGGGAGAACACTGAAGCTTTCTTT. This translates into CASSLRENTEAFF.

The chain has TRBV7-8 and TRBJ2-1; 10 nucleotides line up with TRBD2. Germline V gene data show CDR1 as SGHVS and CDR2 as FQNEAQ. J gave up 9 bases and V 0 bases, and 5 bases lay outside the gene matches. There are 15 residues in the CDR3. CDR3 DNA sequence: TGTGCCAGCAGCTTAGCGCGGCTAGCGGGGGTTGAGCAGTTCTTC. Encoded protein: CASSLARLAGVEQFF.

J is TRBJ2-7 and V is TRBV7-2; D possibly corresponds to TRBD1 (6 bases). Germline CDR1 reads SGHTA; CDR2 reads FQGNSA. V lost 1 base, J lost 5 bases, and 15 bases lay in between. This CDR3 contains 15 residues. CDR3 sequence (DNA): TGTGCCAGCAGCTTAGGAGGAACAGGGTTCGACGAGCAGTACTTC. Its protein product is CASSLGGTGFDEQYF.

This clone occurred a few times. The gene calls are TRBV19 and TRBJ1-5, with unresolved D. CDR1 is LNHDA and CDR2 is SQIVND in the germline V gene (reference sequence). The CDR3 sequence is 14 residues long. The V gene lost 5 bases and the J gene lost 1 base, with 9 bases spanning the gap. The CDR3 sequence: CASSVFRSNQPQHF. CDR3 DNA: TGTGCCAGTAGTGTATTCCGGAGCAATCAGCCCCAGCATTTT.

This chain connects TRBV21-1 to TRBJ2-7; TRBD2, the table's D call, lacks a check against the DNA. TRBV21-1 is given as a pseudogene. The CDR3 is 17 residues long. In DNA form, the CDR3 reads TGTGCCAGCAGCAAAGGGATAATCGCGGGAGGCCTCTTCGAGCAGTACTTC. Its protein is CASSKGIIAGGLFEQYF.

This chain connects TRBV2 to TRBJ1-5, with TRBD1 matching over 11 bases. Looked up from germline, CDR1 is SNHLY and CDR2 is FYNNEI. Losses at the gene ends were 7 bases for V and 5 bases for J; bases not matched to a gene: 10. This CDR3 contains 16 residues. DNA of the CDR3: TGTGCCAGCACCCCAACAGGGACAGGGGGAGATCAGCCCCAGCATTTT. It yields the protein CASTPTGTGGDQPQHF.

The V call is TRBV4-1, the J call TRBJ1-2, with D unresolved. This CDR3 region has 14 residues. The V gene's germline CDR1 is MGHRA and CDR2 YSYEKL. V was clipped by 0 bases and J by 6 bases, with 11 bases between them. The CDR3 coding sequence is TGCGCCAGCAGCCAAGATAGAATTAAGAATGGCTACACCTTC. Translating gives CASSQDRIKNGYTF.

This clone has just a few counts. V is TRBV2 and J is TRBJ2-7; 7 nucleotides agree with TRBD1. Germline lookup yields CDR1 SNHLY and CDR2 FYNNEI. This CDR3 spans 12 amino acids. The J segment lost 11 bases and the V segment lost 5 bases, leaving 9 bases of the junction unmatched. The DNA for the CDR3 is TGTGCCAGCAGTCTACAACCCGGGACAGAGTACTTC. The encoded protein is CASSLQPGTEYF.

The V gene is TRBV5-6, the J gene TRBJ2-7, with D possibly being TRBD1 (6 bases). This CDR3 is built from 14 residues. V was pared by 2 bases and J by 4 bases, with 13 bases between. CDR1 is SGHDT and CDR2 is YYEEEE in the germline V gene. The DNA of the CDR3 is TGTGCCAGCAGCTTTGTAGGCAGGGGTTACGAGCAGTACTTC. Its protein product is CASSFVGRGYEQYF.

The chain couples TRBV5-1 to TRBJ1-2; possibly TRBD1 for D (5 bases). The V and J ends lost 6 bases and 3 bases respectively, with 9 bases between them. Germline V lookup: CDR1 SGHRS, CDR2 YFSETQ. This CDR3 is built from 12 residues. The CDR3 nucleotides are TGCGCCAGCACCGACAGTTACTATGGCTACACCTTC. Its protein product is CASTDSYYGYTF.

V gene TRBV13 combines with J gene TRBJ2-3, with a tentative D call TRBD2 (6 bases). Trimming removed 5 bases from V and 0 bases from J, with 15 bases in between. Per germline, CDR1 PRHDT and CDR2 FYEKMQ (reference sequence). CDR3 size: 16 residues. The CDR3 region has the DNA TGTGCCAGCAGCCCACGGCCGACTAGTAGCACAGATACGCAGTATTTT. Translating gives CASSPRPTSSTDTQYF.